Sequencing of this T cell receptor (beta chain) was carried out in a study of OX40 agonist ivuxolimab in advanced cancers. V shed 1 base and J shed 0 bases, with 8 bases lying between them. The CDR3 sequence is 15 residues long. Germline V lookup: CDR1 LGHNA, CDR2 YNFKEQ. General observations from the study: By week 6 at 0.1 to 3.0 mg/kg, blood CD4+ and CD8+ T cells had expanded clonally. In the expanded peripheral T cells, antigen specificity was never determined.

Excluded were patients having autoimmune disease history or systemic immunosuppression. Sequencing was performed with immunoSEQ multiplex PCR; in TCRdb, only in-frame clones are kept and a portion is missing. The data show more than 95,000 clones, 85% to 95% seen once. For this clone: Its cognate antigen is unknown.

This receptor was obtained from an adult with an advanced solid tumor such as melanoma, head and neck, liver or kidney cancer. The material was CD4+ or CD8+ T cells sorted from blood, obtained in a trial of the OX40 agonist ivuxolimab. V is TRBV4-2 and J is TRBJ2-3; no reliable D call. CDR3 DNA: TGTGCCAGCAGCCAAGCGCCTACTAGCACAGATACGCAGTATTTT. It yields the protein CASSQAPTSTDTQYF.